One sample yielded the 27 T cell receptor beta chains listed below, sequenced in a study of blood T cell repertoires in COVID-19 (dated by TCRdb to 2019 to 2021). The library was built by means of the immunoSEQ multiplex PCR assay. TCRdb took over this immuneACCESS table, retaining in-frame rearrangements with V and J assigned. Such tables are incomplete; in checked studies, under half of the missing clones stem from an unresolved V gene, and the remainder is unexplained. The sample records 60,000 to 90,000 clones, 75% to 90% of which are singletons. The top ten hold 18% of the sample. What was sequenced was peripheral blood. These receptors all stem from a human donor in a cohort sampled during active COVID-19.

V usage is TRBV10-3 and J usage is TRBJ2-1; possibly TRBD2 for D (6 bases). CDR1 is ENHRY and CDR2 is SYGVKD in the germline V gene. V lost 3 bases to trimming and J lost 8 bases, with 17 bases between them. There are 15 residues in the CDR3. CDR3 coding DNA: TGTGCCATCAGTGAAGACGGGAGCGGAGGTTATGAGCAGTTCTTC. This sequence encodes CAISEDGSGGYEQFF.

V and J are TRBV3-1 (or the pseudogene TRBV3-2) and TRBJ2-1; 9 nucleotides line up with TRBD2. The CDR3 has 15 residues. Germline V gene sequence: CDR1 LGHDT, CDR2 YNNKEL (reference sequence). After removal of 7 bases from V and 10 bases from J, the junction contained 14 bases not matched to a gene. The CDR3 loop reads CASTLTGGRAREQFF. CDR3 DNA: TGTGCCAGCACCCTGACTGGCGGGAGGGCTAGAGAGCAGTTCTTC.

In nucleotides, the CDR3 is TGTGCCAGCAGCCCGAGCCGGAGCCCTAGCGGGGGCCCCTACAATGAGCAGTTCTTC. It yields the protein CASSPSRSPSGGPYNEQFF. V is TRBV7-2 and J is TRBJ2-1; 10 nucleotides line up with TRBD2. Germline values: CDR1 SGHTA, CDR2 FQGNSA. V shed 5 bases, J shed 2 bases, and the junction held 15 bases outside the gene matches. This CDR3 is 19 amino acids long. Full variable domain (missing parts from reference TRBV7-2 and TRBJ2-1): GAGVSQSPSNKVTEKGKDVELRCDPISGHTALYWYRQSLGQGLEFLIYFQGNSAPDKSGLPSDRFSAERTGGSVSTLTIQRTQQEDSAVYLCASSPSRSPSGGPYNEQFFGPGTRLTVL.

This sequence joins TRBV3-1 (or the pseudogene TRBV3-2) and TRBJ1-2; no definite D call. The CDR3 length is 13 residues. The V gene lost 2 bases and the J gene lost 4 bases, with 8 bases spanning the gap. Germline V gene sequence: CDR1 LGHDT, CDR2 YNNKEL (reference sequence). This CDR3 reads CASSQLRSYGYTF. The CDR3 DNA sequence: TGTGCCAGCAGCCAACTCAGGTCCTATGGCTACACCTTC.

The CDR3 DNA is TGTGCCAGCAGTCCTTCGACAGGGGGGAACACTGAAGCTTTCTTT. Its translation: CASSPSTGGNTEAFF. V usage is TRBV27 and J usage is TRBJ1-1; TRBD1 aligns across 9 bases. The CDR3 is 15 residues long. J was trimmed by 1 base and V by 5 bases; bases with no gene match: 5. Looked up from germline, CDR1 is MNHEY and CDR2 is SMNVEV (reference sequence).

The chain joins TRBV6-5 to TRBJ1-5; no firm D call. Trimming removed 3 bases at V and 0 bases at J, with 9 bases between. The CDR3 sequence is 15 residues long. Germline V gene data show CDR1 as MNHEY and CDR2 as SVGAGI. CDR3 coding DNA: TGTGCCAGCAGTTATCTGGCCAATAGCAATCAGCCCCAGCATTTT. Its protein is CASSYLANSNQPQHF.

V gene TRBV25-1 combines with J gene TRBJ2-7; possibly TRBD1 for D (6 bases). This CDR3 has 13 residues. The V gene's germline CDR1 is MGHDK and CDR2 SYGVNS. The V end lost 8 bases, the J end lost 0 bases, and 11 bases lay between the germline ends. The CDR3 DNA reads TGTGCCAGCCTTCGGGACAACTCCTACGAGCAGTACTTC. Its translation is CASLRDNSYEQYF.

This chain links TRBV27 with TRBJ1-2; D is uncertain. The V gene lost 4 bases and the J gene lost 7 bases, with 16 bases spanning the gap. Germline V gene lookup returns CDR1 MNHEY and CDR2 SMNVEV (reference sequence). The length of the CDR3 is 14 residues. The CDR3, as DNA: TGTGCCAGCAGTTCCTCCGGGTCGGCTGGTGGCTACACCTTC. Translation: CASSSSGSAGGYTF.

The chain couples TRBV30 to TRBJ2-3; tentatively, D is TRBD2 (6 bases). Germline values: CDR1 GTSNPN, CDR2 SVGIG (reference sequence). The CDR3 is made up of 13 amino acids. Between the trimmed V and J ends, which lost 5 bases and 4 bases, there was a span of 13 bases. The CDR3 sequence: CAWRAGGADTQYF. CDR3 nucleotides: TGTGCCTGGCGCGCCGGGGGAGCAGATACGCAGTATTTT.

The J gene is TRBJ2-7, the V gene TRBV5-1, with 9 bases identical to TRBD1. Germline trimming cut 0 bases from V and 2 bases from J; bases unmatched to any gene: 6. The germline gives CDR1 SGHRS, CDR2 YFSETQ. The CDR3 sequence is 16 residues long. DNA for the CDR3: TGCGCCAGCAGCTTGGCCGGGACAGGGAGGACCTACGAGCAGTACTTC. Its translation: CASSLAGTGRTYEQYF.

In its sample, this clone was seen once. The CDR3 DNA reads as TGTGCCAGCAGTTTTAGGACAGGGGTACGGTACTTC. Its protein product is CASSFRTGVRYF. The gene calls are TRBV12-3 or TRBV12-4 and TRBJ2-5, with 9 bases matching TRBD1. The length of the CDR3 is 12 residues. J lost 13 bases, V lost 3 bases, and 6 bases had no gene match.

The CDR3 DNA reads TGTGCCAGCAGTGAATTCACGGCGGTGAATCAGCCCCAGCATTTT. The encoded protein is CASSEFTAVNQPQHF. J is TRBJ1-5 and V is TRBV2; D call uncertain. The ends were cut back, 2 bases at V and 4 bases at J, with 12 bases in the middle. The CDR3 loop spans 15 amino acids. In germline, CDR1 is SNHLY, CDR2 FYNNEI.

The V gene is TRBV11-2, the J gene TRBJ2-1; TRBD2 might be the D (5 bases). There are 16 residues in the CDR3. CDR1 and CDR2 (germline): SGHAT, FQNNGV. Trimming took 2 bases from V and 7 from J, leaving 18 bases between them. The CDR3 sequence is CASSLKPGWGHNEQFF. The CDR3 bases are TGTGCCAGCAGCTTAAAGCCGGGATGGGGTCATAATGAGCAGTTCTTC. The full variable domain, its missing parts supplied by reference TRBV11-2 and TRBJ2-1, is EAGVAQSPRYKIIEKRQSVAFWCNPISGHATLYWYQQILGQGPKLLIQFQNNGVVDDSQLPKDRFSAERLKGVDSTLKIQPAKLEDSAVYLCASSLKPGWGHNEQFFGPGTRLTVL.

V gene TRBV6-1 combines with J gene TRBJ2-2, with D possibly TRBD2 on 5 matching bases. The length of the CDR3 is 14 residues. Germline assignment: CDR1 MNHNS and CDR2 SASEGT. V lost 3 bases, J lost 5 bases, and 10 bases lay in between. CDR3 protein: CASSDGVSTGELFF. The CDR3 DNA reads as TGTGCCAGCAGTGACGGGGTTTCAACCGGGGAGCTGTTTTTT.

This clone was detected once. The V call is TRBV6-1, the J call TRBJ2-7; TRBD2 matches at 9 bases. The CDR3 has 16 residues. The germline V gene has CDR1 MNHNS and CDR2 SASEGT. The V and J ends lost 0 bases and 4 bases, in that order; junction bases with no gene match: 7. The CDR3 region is CASSEALSSGGYEQYF. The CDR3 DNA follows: TGTGCCAGCAGTGAAGCGCTGAGTAGCGGGGGATACGAGCAGTACTTC.

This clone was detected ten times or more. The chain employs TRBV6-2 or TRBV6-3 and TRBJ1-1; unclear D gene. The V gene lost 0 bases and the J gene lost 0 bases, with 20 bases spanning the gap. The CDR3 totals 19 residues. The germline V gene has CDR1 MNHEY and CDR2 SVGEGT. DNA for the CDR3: TGTGCCAGCAGTTACTCGACGTCCGGGATATCCCAAATGAACACTGAAGCTTTCTTT. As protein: CASSYSTSGISQMNTEAFF.

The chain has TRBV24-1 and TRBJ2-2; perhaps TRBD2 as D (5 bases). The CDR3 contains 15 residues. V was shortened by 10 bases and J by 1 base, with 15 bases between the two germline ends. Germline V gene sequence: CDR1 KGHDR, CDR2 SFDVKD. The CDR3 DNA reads TGTGCCACTATGGACTTGACTGGGAACACCGGGGAGCTGTTTTTT. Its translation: CATMDLTGNTGELFF.

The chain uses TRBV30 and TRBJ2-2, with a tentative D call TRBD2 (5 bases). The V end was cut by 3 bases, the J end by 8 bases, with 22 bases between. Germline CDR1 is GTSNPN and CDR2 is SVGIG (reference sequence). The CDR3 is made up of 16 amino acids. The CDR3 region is CAWSDYEISVRGELFF. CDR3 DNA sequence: TGTGCCTGGAGCGACTATGAAATTAGCGTACGGGGGGAGCTGTTTTTT. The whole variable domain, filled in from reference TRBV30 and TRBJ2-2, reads SQTIHQWPATLVQPVGSPLSLECTVEGTSNPNLYWYRQAAGRGLQLLFYSVGIGQISSEVPQNLSASRPQDRQFILSSKKLLLSDSGFYLCAWSDYEISVRGELFFGEGSRLTVL.

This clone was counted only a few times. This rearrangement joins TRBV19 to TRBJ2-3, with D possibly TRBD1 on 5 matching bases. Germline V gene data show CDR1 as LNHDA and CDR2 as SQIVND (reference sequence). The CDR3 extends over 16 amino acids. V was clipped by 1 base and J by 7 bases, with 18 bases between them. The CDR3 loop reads CASSIGRQGTIYTQYF. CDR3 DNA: TGTGCCAGTAGTATAGGAAGGCAGGGTACGATTTATACGCAGTATTTT.

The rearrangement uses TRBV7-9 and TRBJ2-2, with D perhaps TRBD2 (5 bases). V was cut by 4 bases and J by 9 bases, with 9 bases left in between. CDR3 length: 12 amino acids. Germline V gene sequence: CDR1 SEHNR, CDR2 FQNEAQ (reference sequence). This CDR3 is CASSSQRWELFF. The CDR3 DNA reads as TGTGCCAGCAGCTCGCAGCGGTGGGAGCTGTTTTTT.

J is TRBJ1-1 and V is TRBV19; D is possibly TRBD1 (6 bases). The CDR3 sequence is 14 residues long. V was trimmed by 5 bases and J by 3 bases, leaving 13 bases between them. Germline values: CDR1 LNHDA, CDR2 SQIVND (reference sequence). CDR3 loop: CASSVTGQDTEAFF. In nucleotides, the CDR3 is TGTGCCAGTAGTGTCACAGGGCAGGACACTGAAGCTTTCTTT.

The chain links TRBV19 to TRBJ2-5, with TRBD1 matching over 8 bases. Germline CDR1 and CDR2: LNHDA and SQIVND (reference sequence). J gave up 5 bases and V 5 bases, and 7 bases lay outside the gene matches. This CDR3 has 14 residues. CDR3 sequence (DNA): TGTGCCAGTAGTTCCCGGACAGGGCGGGAGACCCAGTACTTC. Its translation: CASSSRTGRETQYF.

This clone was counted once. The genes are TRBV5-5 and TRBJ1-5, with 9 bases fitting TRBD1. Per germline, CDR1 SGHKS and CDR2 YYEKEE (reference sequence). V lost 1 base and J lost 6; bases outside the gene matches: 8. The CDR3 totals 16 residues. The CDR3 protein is CASSLMGQGGGQPQHF. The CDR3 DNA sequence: TGTGCCAGCAGCTTGATGGGACAGGGAGGAGGTCAGCCCCAGCATTTT.

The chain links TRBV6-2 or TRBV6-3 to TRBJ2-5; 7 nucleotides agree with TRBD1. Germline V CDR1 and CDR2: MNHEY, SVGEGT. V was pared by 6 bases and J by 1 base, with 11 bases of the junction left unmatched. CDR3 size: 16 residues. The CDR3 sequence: CASSSLQGSGQETQYF. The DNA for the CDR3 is TGTGCCAGCAGCTCATTACAGGGGAGTGGCCAAGAGACCCAGTACTTC.

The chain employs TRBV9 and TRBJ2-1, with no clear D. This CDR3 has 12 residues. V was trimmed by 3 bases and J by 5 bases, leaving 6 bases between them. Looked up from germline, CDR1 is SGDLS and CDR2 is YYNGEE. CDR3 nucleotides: TGTGCCAGCAGCGCCTATCACAATGAGCAGTTCTTC. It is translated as CASSAYHNEQFF.

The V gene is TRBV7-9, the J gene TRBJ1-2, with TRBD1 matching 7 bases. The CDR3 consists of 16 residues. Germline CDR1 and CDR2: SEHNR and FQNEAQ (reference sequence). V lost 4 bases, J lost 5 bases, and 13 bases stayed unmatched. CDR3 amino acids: CASSSAAGTALYGYTF. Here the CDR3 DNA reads TGTGCCAGCAGCTCAGCGGCCGGGACAGCACTTTATGGCTACACCTTC.

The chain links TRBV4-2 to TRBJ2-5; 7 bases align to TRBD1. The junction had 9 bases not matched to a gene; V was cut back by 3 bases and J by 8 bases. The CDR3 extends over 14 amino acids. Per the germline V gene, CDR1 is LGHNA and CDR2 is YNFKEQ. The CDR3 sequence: CASSQRQGGETQYF. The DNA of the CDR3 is TGTGCCAGCAGCCAGAGACAGGGTGGGGAAACCCAGTACTTC.